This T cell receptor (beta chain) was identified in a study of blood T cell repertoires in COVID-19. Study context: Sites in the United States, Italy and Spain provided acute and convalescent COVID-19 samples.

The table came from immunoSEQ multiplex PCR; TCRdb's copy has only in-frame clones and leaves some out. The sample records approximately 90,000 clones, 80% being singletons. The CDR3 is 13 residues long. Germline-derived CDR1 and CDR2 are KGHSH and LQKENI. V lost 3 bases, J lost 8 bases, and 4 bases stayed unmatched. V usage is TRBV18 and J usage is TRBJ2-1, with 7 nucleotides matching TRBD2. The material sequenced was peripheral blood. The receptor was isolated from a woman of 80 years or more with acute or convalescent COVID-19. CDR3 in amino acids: CASSPGLGDEQFF. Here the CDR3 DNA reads TGTGCCAGCTCACCTGGACTAGGGGATGAGCAGTTCTTC.